This paragraph reports one T cell receptor (beta chain). Its specificity is not known. The sample originates from a study of regulatory T cells in long-lasting Graves disease. About the research overall: Graves' patients who were just diagnosed had used antithyroid drugs for under 3 months. Study conclusions and caveats: Owing to a sample size that was small, accuracy may have been reduced. The researchers studied only peripheral blood, not thyroid tissue. Persistent disease favored TRBV28, TRBJ1-2 and TRBJ2-5.

CDR3-region Arm-PCR and iRepertoire HTBI primers produced the TCR beta libraries. TCRdb called the multiplex PCR reads again in MiXCR, with one record for every CDR3 protein. The profile covers roughly 220,000 distinct CDR3 sequences, with 15% to 20% appearing a single time and approximately 24% taken by the ten largest. V shed 0 bases, J shed 3 bases, and the junction held 1 base outside the gene matches. The CDR3 covers 14 residues. The germline V gene has CDR1 LGHNT and CDR2 FRNRAP. As to time point: newly diagnosed GD, antithyroid drugs for less than 3 months. Making the TCR library involved RNA that had been extracted from PBMCs.

The rearrangement joins TRBV12-5 to TRBJ2-7, with 8 bases that match TRBD1. Here the sequenced sample was peripheral blood mononuclear cells (PBMCs), taken at new diagnosis, from a patient treated with antithyroid drugs. The receptor was derived from a female donor with Graves disease. CDR3 in DNA: TGTGCTAGTGGTTTGGTCACAGGGGGCTACGAGCAGTACTTC. It encodes CASGLVTGGYEQYF.